This TCR beta chain derives from a study of blood T cells in healthy people across ages. Investigators took 8 to 10 milliliters of peripheral blood from every donor. Overall study findings and caveats: It was held that the diversity estimates obtained from one million T cells were underestimates. A conclusive naive versus antigen-experienced comparison was prevented by the unsorted PBMCs.

Alongside a J-beta primer mix, a sample-barcoded 5' primer served in a second PCR lasting about 7 to 11 cycles. TCRdb itself ran the 5' RACE reads through MiXCR, one entry per CDR3 protein. The repertoire holds over 1,500,000 distinct CDR3 sequences, with about 39% as singletons. The CDR3 consists of 15 residues. V lost 0 bases, J lost 9 bases, and 8 bases stayed unmatched. For this clonotype: Its cognate antigen is unknown.

The sample consisted of blood. This rearrangement joins TRBV12-3 or TRBV12-4 to TRBJ2-1; 7 bases are a match to TRBD1. The clonotype was recovered from a human donor in good health. The CDR3 loop is CASSLAAGGKGEQFF. CDR3 DNA sequence: TGTGCCAGCAGTTTAGCGGCAGGGGGAAAGGGTGAGCAGTTCTTC.